These 22 T cell receptor beta chains were all obtained from the same sample, sequenced in a study of blood T cell repertoires in COVID-19. Assay used: immunoSEQ multiplex PCR; TCRdb lists only in-frame clones, some missing. The sample contains around 300,000 clones, about 88% of which appear only once. The sequencing sample was made of PBMCs or T cells enriched from blood (not recorded which). The receptors stem from a woman aged 45-65 years who had recovered from COVID-19.

This clone showed up just once. The rearrangement joins TRBV5-6 to TRBJ2-3; maybe TRBD2 (5 bases). V shed 1 base and J shed 0 bases, with 6 bases lying between them. CDR3 length: 14 amino acids. The germline V gene encodes CDR1 SGHDT and CDR2 YYEEEE. This CDR3 reads CASSLWESTDTQYF. CDR3 DNA: TGTGCCAGCAGCTTGTGGGAGAGCACAGATACGCAGTATTTT.

This chain joins TRBV6-2 or TRBV6-3 and TRBJ1-5, with TRBD1 identical over 8 bases. Losses at the gene ends were 5 bases for V and 4 bases for J; bases not matched to a gene: 7. Germline CDR1 and CDR2: MNHEY and SVGEGT. The length of the CDR3 is 15 residues. CDR3 DNA sequence: TGTGCCAGCAGTAAGTTCGACAGGGGTAATCAGCCCCAGCATTTT. This codes for CASSKFDRGNQPQHF.

CDR3 residues: CASSSSGRANGELFF. As DNA, the CDR3 is TGTGCCAGCAGCTCTAGCGGGAGGGCGAACGGGGAGCTGTTTTTT. V usage is TRBV4-2 and J usage is TRBJ2-2; TRBD2 agrees at 12 bases. The length of the CDR3 is 15 residues. Germline CDR1 is LGHNA and CDR2 is YNFKEQ. J gave up 7 bases and V 5 bases, and 5 bases lay outside the gene matches.

The chain uses TRBV6-5 and TRBJ2-1, with TRBD1 identical over 7 bases. V lost 8 bases and J lost 5; bases outside the gene matches: 3. The CDR3 is made up of 12 amino acids. CDR1 MNHEY and CDR2 SVGAGI come from the germline V gene. CDR3 sequence (DNA): TGTGCCAGCCAGGGGGTCCACAATGAGCAGTTCTTC. It codes for CASQGVHNEQFF.

V is TRBV7-2 and J is TRBJ2-1; possibly TRBD2 for D (6 bases). CDR1 is SGHTA, CDR2 FQGNSA, per germline. The V and J ends lost 0 bases and 3 bases respectively, with 9 bases between them. The CDR3 extends over 15 amino acids. The CDR3 loop reads CASSLARDFYNEQFF. Written as DNA, the CDR3 is TGTGCCAGCAGCTTAGCCCGGGACTTCTACAATGAGCAGTTCTTC. The whole variable domain, remainder taken from reference TRBV7-2 and TRBJ2-1, is GAGVSQSPSNKVTEKGKDVELRCDPISGHTALYWYRQSLGQGLEFLIYFQGNSAPDKSGLPSDRFSAERTGGSVSTLTIQRTQQEDSAVYLCASSLARDFYNEQFFGPGTRLTVL.

This clone was detected only a few times. This chain connects TRBV6-4 to TRBJ2-2; D gene uncertain. Looked up from germline, CDR1 is MRHNA and CDR2 is SNTAGT. V was cut by 2 bases and J by 6 bases, with 16 bases left in between. This CDR3 contains 16 residues. In nucleotides, the CDR3 is TGTGCCAGCAGTGACACTGACTCGAGTCGTGCCGGGGAGCTGTTTTTT. Translation gives CASSDTDSSRAGELFF.

V usage is TRBV4-3 and J usage is TRBJ1-2, with a possible D match to TRBD1 (6 bases). The CDR3 length is 13 residues. Trimming shortened V by 2 bases and J by 7 bases, and 11 bases separated the two germline ends. CDR1 is LGHNA, CDR2 YSLEER, per germline. CDR3 nucleotide sequence: TGCGCCAGCAGCCAAAAACAGGGTTCTGGCTACACCTTC. Protein product: CASSQKQGSGYTF.

The rearrangement uses TRBV4-3 and TRBJ2-5; TRBD2 might be the D (5 bases). CDR1 and CDR2 from the germline V gene are LGHNA and YSLEER. The V gene lost 1 base and the J gene lost 5 bases, with 14 bases spanning the gap. The CDR3 totals 15 residues. The CDR3 loop reads CASSQGVGVVETQYF. The CDR3 DNA reads as TGCGCCAGCAGCCAAGGCGTGGGAGTAGTCGAGACCCAGTACTTC.

The chain is built from TRBV7-3 and TRBJ2-1, with TRBD1 matching 10 bases. The CDR3 is 16 amino acids. Trimming removed 0 bases from V and 4 bases from J; junction bases left unmatched: 3. From germline, CDR1 is SGHTA and CDR2 FQGTGA. The DNA for the CDR3 is TGTGCCAGCAGCTTAACGCGGGACAGGGGATACAATGAGCAGTTCTTC. It translates to CASSLTRDRGYNEQFF.

CDR3 nucleotides: TGTGCCAGCAAGAGACAGGGGTCGGGACAAGAGACCCAGTACTTC. It codes for CASKRQGSGQETQYF. The chain couples TRBV2 to TRBJ2-5; 8 positions match TRBD1. This CDR3 has 15 residues. V lost 7 bases, J lost 2 bases, and 9 bases stayed unmatched. Looked up from germline, CDR1 is SNHLY and CDR2 is FYNNEI.

The V call is TRBV7-3, the J call TRBJ2-3, with D possibly matching TRBD2 (6 bases). Germline loops: CDR1 SGHTA, CDR2 FQGTGA. Trimming removed 4 bases at V and 0 bases at J, with 11 bases between. The CDR3 has 15 residues. Written as DNA, the CDR3 is TGTGCCAGCAGCTCCCCCGGGGGTAGCACAGATACGCAGTATTTT. Amino acid sequence: CASSSPGGSTDTQYF.

Only a few counts were recorded for this clone. The chain recombines TRBV2 with TRBJ1-2; D is unclear. The length of the CDR3 is 11 residues. Germline CDR1 and CDR2: SNHLY and FYNNEI. The V gene lost 5 bases and the J gene lost 8 bases, with 9 bases spanning the gap. In DNA form, the CDR3 reads TGTGCCAGCAGTCTGGGCAGGGGCTACACCTTC. Translation gives CASSLGRGYTF.

This rearrangement joins TRBV6-5 to TRBJ1-6; D gene uncertain. This CDR3 is 13 amino acids long. V was trimmed by 5 bases and J by 14 bases, leaving 16 bases between them. Germline assignment: CDR1 MNHEY and CDR2 SVGAGI. The CDR3 DNA follows: TGTGCCAGCAGTCGCGAGGTTGGCGGGGCCCTCCACTTT. Encoded protein: CASSREVGGALHF.

The DNA of the CDR3 is TGTGCCAGCAGACGGACACGATCCTACAATGAGCAGTTCTTC. This translates into CASRRTRSYNEQFF. This chain joins TRBV28 and TRBJ2-1, with a weak D call TRBD1 (5 bases). CDR1 is MDHEN, CDR2 SYDVKM, per germline. The CDR3 spans 14 residues. V shed 6 bases and J shed 1 base, with 10 bases lying between them. Full variable domain (remainder filled in from reference TRBV28 and TRBJ2-1): DVKVTQSSRYLVKRTGEKVFLECVQDMDHENMFWYRQDPGLGLRLIYFSYDVKMKEKGDIPEGYSVSREKKERFSLILESASTNQTSMYLCASRRTRSYNEQFFGPGTRLTVL.

In its sample, this clone was seen once. The chain recombines TRBV6-5 with TRBJ1-1; D remains unclear. The length of the CDR3 is 15 residues. The germline V gene has CDR1 MNHEY and CDR2 SVGAGI. Trimming removed 0 bases at V and 5 bases at J, with 13 bases between. CDR3 sequence (DNA): TGTGCCAGCAGTTACTCTTCGGGGAGAATGACTGAAGCTTTCTTT. Translated: CASSYSSGRMTEAFF.

This clone is a singleton in its sample. The gene calls are TRBV18 and TRBJ1-1; 7 nucleotides match TRBD1. The trim removed 6 bases at V and 1 base at J, leaving 8 bases unmatched. CDR1 is KGHSH and CDR2 is LQKENI in the germline V gene. CDR3 size: 15 residues. The CDR3 loop reads CASSPGTERNTEAFF. DNA for the CDR3: TGTGCCAGCTCGCCCGGGACAGAGAGGAACACTGAAGCTTTCTTT.

This clone occurred a few times. The chain links TRBV11-2 to TRBJ2-3; a possible D gene is TRBD2 (5 bases). The CDR3 contains 16 residues. Trimming removed 1 base at V and 4 bases at J, with 15 bases between. The germline CDR1 and CDR2 sequences are SGHAT and FQNNGV. The CDR3 loop is CASSLGVGRSADTQYF. The CDR3 DNA sequence: TGTGCCAGCAGCTTAGGGGTGGGGAGAAGCGCAGATACGCAGTATTTT.

CDR3 residues: CATSLSNEQFF. The CDR3 region has the DNA TGTGCCACCAGCCTATCCAATGAGCAGTTCTTC. The chain has TRBV24-1 and TRBJ2-1; no definite D call. This CDR3 has 11 residues. The germline gives CDR1 KGHDR, CDR2 SFDVKD. Deletions cut 7 bases from V and 6 bases from J, with 6 bases between.

The genes are TRBV5-1 and TRBJ1-1, with D possibly being TRBD1 (5 bases). Germline V gene lookup returns CDR1 SGHRS and CDR2 YFSETQ. This CDR3 region has 14 residues. V lost 0 bases and J lost 6, with 12 bases in between. The chain's CDR3 is CASSLEGDGSEAFF. CDR3 nucleotides: TGCGCCAGCAGCTTGGAAGGGGATGGGTCTGAAGCTTTCTTT.

V gene TRBV2 combines with J gene TRBJ2-3; TRBD2 agrees at 13 bases. The V gene's germline CDR1 is SNHLY and CDR2 FYNNEI. The CDR3 extends over 14 amino acids. V shed 7 bases, J shed 6 bases, and the junction held 4 bases outside the gene matches. The CDR3 region is CASIRTSGSDTQYF. CDR3 sequence (DNA): TGTGCCAGCATCCGGACTAGCGGGAGCGATACGCAGTATTTT.

The chain couples TRBV11-2 to TRBJ2-7; 7 nucleotides align to TRBD1. The ends lost 5 bases at V and 6 bases at J; junction bases unmatched: 4. In germline, CDR1 is SGHAT, CDR2 FQNNGV. The CDR3 extends over 12 amino acids. Written as DNA, the CDR3 is TGTGCCAGCAGCGAAAACAGGGGCGAGCAGTACTTC. Amino acids: CASSENRGEQYF.

A single count supports this clone. The genes are TRBV18 and TRBJ2-2, with TRBD1 identical over 7 bases. Germline values: CDR1 KGHSH, CDR2 LQKENI. The CDR3 runs to 14 residues. V dropped 6 bases and J dropped 6; count of bases not matched to a gene: 7. The CDR3 coding sequence is TGTGCCAGCTCGCCCACAGGGGCGGCCGGGGAGCTGTTTTTT. Translation gives CASSPTGAAGELFF.